These 30 T cell receptor beta chains originate from one sample sequenced in a study of cytomegalovirus exposure and HLA in healthy donors. It was with 60 Vbeta and 13 Jbeta primers that the PCR ran. This table comes from immunoSEQ multiplex PCR, and its TCRdb copy is limited to in-frame clones, with some not included. The data contain about 150,000 clones, about 80% of them singletons. Sequences were obtained from PBMCs. The origin of the receptors is a woman aged 40-49 years in good health and CMV-seronegative.

The genes are TRBV6-1 and TRBJ1-2, with 9 bases matching TRBD1. The CDR3 loop spans 13 amino acids. Germline values: CDR1 MNHNS, CDR2 SASEGT. Trimming cost V 8 bases and J 3 bases; bases outside gene matches: 4. CDR3 sequence: CASQGQGHYGYTF. CDR3 coding DNA: TGTGCCAGCCAGGGACAGGGACACTATGGCTACACCTTC.

This sequence joins TRBV13 and TRBJ1-3; D may be TRBD1 (6 bases). Trimming shortened V by 3 bases and J by 2 bases, and 8 bases separated the two germline ends. The CDR3 loop spans 14 amino acids. Germline V gene lookup returns CDR1 PRHDT and CDR2 FYEKMQ (reference sequence). CDR3 nucleotide sequence: TGTGCCAGCAGCTTCCGACAGGCTGGAAACACCATATATTTT. This gives the protein CASSFRQAGNTIYF.

The table lists this clone with a few counts. The rearrangement uses TRBV11-2 and TRBJ1-1; D possibly corresponds to TRBD1 (5 bases). This CDR3 is 16 amino acids long. Looked up from germline, CDR1 is SGHAT and CDR2 is FQNNGV. V lost 3 bases and J lost 2, with 16 bases in between. The CDR3 sequence is CASSFPSGGSNTEAFF. CDR3 in DNA: TGTGCCAGCAGCTTCCCCTCCGGGGGTAGCAACACTGAAGCTTTCTTT.

CDR3 residues: CASSSVRDDSPLHF. DNA of the CDR3: TGTGCCAGCAGCTCGGTGAGGGATGATTCACCCCTCCACTTT. The V call is TRBV5-4, the J call TRBJ1-6, with D unresolved. V gave up 3 bases and J gave up 8 bases, with 12 bases separating them. The CDR3 length is 14 residues. The germline CDR1 and CDR2 sequences are SGHNT and YYREEE (reference sequence).

V and J are TRBV10-1 and TRBJ2-7; tentative D call: TRBD2 (5 bases). Germline V CDR1 and CDR2: WNHNN, SYGVQD (reference sequence). This CDR3 spans 17 amino acids. Trimming removed 6 bases from V and 5 bases from J, with 26 bases in between. The CDR3 sequence: CASSRTAGPTLAHEQYF. CDR3 DNA sequence: TGCGCCAGCAGCAGGACGGCCGGCCCCACGCTAGCCCACGAGCAGTACTTC.

The genes are TRBV11-3 and TRBJ2-3; D is ambiguous. The V gene's germline CDR1 is SGHNT and CDR2 YENEEA. Trimming removed 4 bases at V and 1 base at J, with 12 bases between. The CDR3 runs 15 residues. CDR3 amino acids: CASSSRSLGTDTQYF. As DNA, the CDR3 is TGTGCCAGCAGCTCGCGGTCTTTAGGCACAGATACGCAGTATTTT.

The V gene is TRBV19, the J gene TRBJ2-3; D remains ambiguous. Trimming removed 5 bases from V and 6 bases from J, with 9 bases in between. The CDR3 loop spans 12 amino acids. CDR1 is LNHDA, CDR2 SQIVND, per germline (reference sequence). For the CDR3, the DNA is TGTGCCAGTAGTCCGCGTCGGGATACGCAGTATTTT. Translated: CASSPRRDTQYF.

The chain links TRBV5-4 to TRBJ2-1; TRBD1 matches at 9 bases. V lost 3 bases to trimming and J lost 4 bases; unmatched junction nucleotides: 2. The germline gives CDR1 SGHNT, CDR2 YYREEE (reference sequence). This CDR3 region has 14 residues. The CDR3 region is CASSYGQGYNEQFF. CDR3 nucleotide sequence: TGTGCCAGCAGCTACGGACAGGGGTACAATGAGCAGTTCTTC.

This clone has just a few counts. The rearrangement links TRBV10-1 to TRBJ2-1; D might be TRBD2 (6 bases). The CDR3 contains 14 residues. Trimming removed 4 bases from V and 6 bases from J, with 13 bases in between. Germline-derived CDR1 and CDR2 are WNHNN and SYGVQD (reference sequence). The CDR3 region is CASSVTGVGNEQFF. For the CDR3, the DNA is TGCGCCAGCAGTGTGACGGGAGTGGGCAATGAGCAGTTCTTC.

The chain uses TRBV7-8 and TRBJ2-1; 10 bases are a match to TRBD2. V was clipped by 7 bases and J by 7 bases; unmatched bases: 7. Germline V CDR1 and CDR2: SGHVS, FQNEAQ. CDR3 length: 14 amino acids. CDR3 loop: CASTHGTSDNEQFF. For the CDR3, the DNA is TGTGCCAGCACTCACGGGACTAGCGATAATGAGCAGTTCTTC.

This chain links TRBV6-6 with TRBJ2-1, with D uncertain. V was trimmed by 7 bases and J by 4 bases, leaving 17 bases between them. The germline CDR1 and CDR2 sequences are MNHNY and SVGAGI (reference sequence). This CDR3 has 15 residues. CDR3 protein: CASTTTLITYNEQFF. Written as DNA, the CDR3 is TGTGCCAGCACTACCACCCTGATAACTTACAATGAGCAGTTCTTC.

The chain recombines TRBV4-1 with TRBJ1-2; D is ambiguous. The CDR3 sequence is 15 residues long. Trimming shortened V by 0 bases and J by 6 bases, and 14 bases separated the two germline ends. In germline, CDR1 is MGHRA, CDR2 YSYEKL. This chain's CDR3 is CASSQETKLFNGYTF. CDR3 DNA sequence: TGCGCCAGCAGCCAAGAAACAAAGTTATTTAATGGCTACACCTTC.

The rearrangement links TRBV5-1 to TRBJ1-1; the D is unclear. The CDR3 has 13 amino acids. The germline CDR1 and CDR2 sequences are SGHRS and YFSETQ. Trimming removed 0 bases at V and 1 base at J, with 4 bases between. CDR3 bases: TGCGCCAGCAGCTTGGGGGCGAACACTGAAGCTTTCTTT. Translated, it gives CASSLGANTEAFF.

This clone was counted only a few times. This chain connects TRBV6-1 to TRBJ2-7, with 13 bases matching TRBD2. The germline gives CDR1 MNHNS, CDR2 SASEGT. The CDR3 length is 15 residues. After removal of 1 base from V and 5 bases from J, the junction contained 2 bases not matched to a gene. CDR3 protein: CASSEGTSGSNEQYF. The CDR3 nucleotides are TGTGCCAGCAGTGAAGGGACTAGCGGGAGCAACGAGCAGTACTTC.

The chain is built from TRBV7-2 and TRBJ1-4, with D possibly TRBD1 on 5 matching bases. V was clipped by 5 bases and J by 5 bases, with 18 bases between them. CDR3 length: 16 residues. Germline V gene sequence: CDR1 SGHTA, CDR2 FQGNSA. The CDR3 sequence: CASSRRAGGLNEKLFF. The CDR3 bases are TGTGCCAGCAGCCGACGTGCCGGGGGGTTAAATGAAAAACTGTTTTTT.

This clone was picked up a small number of times. CDR3: CASSSDRRNTEAFF. The CDR3, as DNA: TGCGCCAGCAGCTCAGACAGGAGGAACACTGAAGCTTTCTTT. The chain carries TRBV5-1 and TRBJ1-1, with D possibly matching TRBD1 (6 bases). The germline CDR1 and CDR2 sequences are SGHRS and YFSETQ. V was clipped by 3 bases and J by 1 base, with 10 bases between them. The CDR3 is 14 amino acids.

The genes are TRBV2 and TRBJ1-1, with D maybe TRBD1 (6 bases). Germline CDR1 is SNHLY and CDR2 is FYNNEI. Trimming removed 4 bases at V and 2 bases at J, with 11 bases between. This CDR3 is built from 14 residues. The DNA for the CDR3 is TGTGCCAGCAGTGCCCCGGGACAAAACACTGAAGCTTTCTTT. Translation: CASSAPGQNTEAFF.

The chain uses TRBV29-1 and TRBJ2-6; D gene unclear. This CDR3 spans 14 amino acids. The V end was cut by 4 bases, the J end by 0 bases, with 7 bases between. CDR1 is SQVTM and CDR2 is ANQGSEA in the germline V gene. The DNA of the CDR3 is TGCAGCGTTGTGGAGTTCTCTGGGGCCAACGTCCTGACTTTC. Residues: CSVVEFSGANVLTF. The full variable domain, rest sourced from reference TRBV29-1 and TRBJ2-6, is SAVISQKPSRDICQRGTSLTIQCQVDSQVTMMFWYRQQPGQSLTLIATANQGSEATYESGFVIDKFPISRPNLTFSTLTVSNMSPEDSSIYLCSVVEFSGANVLTFGAGSRLTVL.

The chain combines TRBV11-2 with TRBJ1-1, with D hard to call. The length of the CDR3 is 14 residues. CDR1 is SGHAT, CDR2 FQNNGV, per germline. Trimming pared 5 bases from V and 0 bases from J, leaving 10 bases between. The CDR3: CASSLITVNTEAFF. CDR3 in DNA: TGTGCCAGCAGCCTAATTACAGTGAACACTGAAGCTTTCTTT. Complete variable domain (other parts from reference TRBV11-2 and TRBJ1-1): EAGVAQSPRYKIIEKRQSVAFWCNPISGHATLYWYQQILGQGPKLLIQFQNNGVVDDSQLPKDRFSAERLKGVDSTLKIQPAKLEDSAVYLCASSLITVNTEAFFGQGTRLTVV.

This rearrangement joins TRBV19 to TRBJ1-5; D uncertain. Germline CDR1 reads LNHDA; CDR2 reads SQIVND (reference sequence). Trimming took 3 bases from V and 5 from J, leaving 5 bases between them. This CDR3 has 12 amino acids. The CDR3 coding sequence is TGTGCCAGTAGTATCACAGATCAGCCCCAGCATTTT. The encoded protein is CASSITDQPQHF.

J is TRBJ2-1 and V is TRBV29-1, with D possibly TRBD1 on 7 matching bases. Germline values: CDR1 SQVTM, CDR2 ANQGSEA. The CDR3 spans 12 residues. Trimming removed 6 bases from V and 8 bases from J, with 14 bases in between. In nucleotides, the CDR3 is TGCAGCGTCGCGGGACAGTTGGATGAGCAGTTCTTC. Encoded protein: CSVAGQLDEQFF.

This chain links TRBV28 with TRBJ1-6; TRBD1 aligns across 10 bases. Trimming took 10 bases from V and 7 from J; bases not matched to a gene: 4. Germline CDR1 and CDR2: MDHEN and SYDVKM. The CDR3 spans 13 residues. CDR3 sequence (DNA): TGTGCCATTCCGGGACAGGGGAATTCACCCCTCCACTTT. Its protein product is CAIPGQGNSPLHF. Full variable domain (remainder filled in from reference TRBV28 and TRBJ1-6): DVKVTQSSRYLVKRTGEKVFLECVQDMDHENMFWYRQDPGLGLRLIYFSYDVKMKEKGDIPEGYSVSREKKERFSLILESASTNQTSMYLCAIPGQGNSPLHFGNGTRLTVT.

The chain carries TRBV7-2 and TRBJ1-1; TRBD1 is a possible D gene (6 bases). CDR1 and CDR2 (germline): SGHTA, FQGNSA. V lost 5 bases to trimming and J lost 0 bases, with 10 bases between them. CDR3 size: 14 residues. This CDR3 is CASSNQGMNTEAFF. The CDR3 nucleotides read TGTGCCAGCAGCAATCAGGGGATGAACACTGAAGCTTTCTTT.

The genes are TRBV30 and TRBJ1-2; unclear D gene. This CDR3 has 12 amino acids. V was pared by 2 bases and J by 8 bases, with 12 bases between. Germline CDR1 is GTSNPN and CDR2 is SVGIG (reference sequence). CDR3 bases: TGTGCCTGGAGTTACGAGGGAAGGGGCTACACCTTC. Its protein is CAWSYEGRGYTF.

The chain couples TRBV29-1 to TRBJ2-2; a possible D gene is TRBD2 (5 bases). CDR1 SQVTM and CDR2 ANQGSEA come from the germline V gene. CDR3 length: 14 residues. V shed 2 bases and J shed 6 bases, with 13 bases lying between them. The CDR3 DNA reads TGCAGCGTTGAATGGGGAGAGCGGTCCGGGGAGCTGTTTTTT. It codes for CSVEWGERSGELFF.

This clone was seen once. The chain recombines TRBV9 with TRBJ1-2; the D gene is possibly TRBD1 (6 bases). The V and J ends lost 0 bases and 8 bases respectively, with 14 bases between them. CDR1 is SGDLS and CDR2 is YYNGEE in the germline V gene. CDR3 length: 14 residues. The chain's CDR3 is CASSVVPSGGGYTF. In DNA, the CDR3 is TGTGCCAGCAGCGTAGTACCCTCGGGGGGCGGCTACACCTTC.

The chain employs TRBV13 and TRBJ1-6; 7 bases line up with TRBD1. This CDR3 region has 14 residues. CDR1 and CDR2 from the germline V gene are PRHDT and FYEKMQ (reference sequence). After removal of 6 bases from V and 7 bases from J, the junction contained 6 bases not matched to a gene. This chain's CDR3 is CASSLAGGNSPLHF. For the CDR3, the DNA is TGTGCCAGCAGTCTCGCAGGGGGGAATTCACCCCTCCACTTT.

The table lists this clone with a count of one. This sequence joins TRBV7-9 and TRBJ2-7; no clear D gene. V shed 1 base and J shed 4 bases, with 11 bases lying between them. The CDR3 contains 14 residues. Germline CDR1 is SEHNR and CDR2 is FQNEAQ (reference sequence). CDR3 coding DNA: TGTGCCAGCAGCTTAGGACTCCTTCTGTACGAGCAGTACTTC. It encodes CASSLGLLLYEQYF. Variable domain in full (rest from reference TRBV7-9 and TRBJ2-7): DTGVSQNPRHKITKRGQNVTFRCDPISEHNRLYWYRQTLGQGPEFLTYFQNEAQLEKSRLLSDRFSAERPKGSFSTLEIQRTEQGDSAMYLCASSLGLLLYEQYFGPGTRLTVT.

V is TRBV7-8 and J is TRBJ1-3, with D hard to call. There are 18 residues in the CDR3. Germline loops: CDR1 SGHVS, CDR2 FQNEAQ. With 2 bases removed from V and 3 bases from J, the gap between germline ends came to 20 bases. CDR3 coding DNA: TGTGCCAGCAGCTTATTCTTCCGCGACGGGAGTGTTGGAAACACCATATATTTT. This codes for CASSLFFRDGSVGNTIYF.

The rearrangement joins TRBV6-6 to TRBJ1-2; D not resolved. Germline lookup yields CDR1 MNHNY and CDR2 SVGAGI (reference sequence). V gave up 6 bases and J gave up 3 bases, with 14 bases separating them. This CDR3 contains 14 residues. The chain's CDR3 is CASRGRSWDYGYTF. The CDR3 DNA is TGTGCCAGCAGAGGCAGGTCCTGGGACTATGGCTACACCTTC.